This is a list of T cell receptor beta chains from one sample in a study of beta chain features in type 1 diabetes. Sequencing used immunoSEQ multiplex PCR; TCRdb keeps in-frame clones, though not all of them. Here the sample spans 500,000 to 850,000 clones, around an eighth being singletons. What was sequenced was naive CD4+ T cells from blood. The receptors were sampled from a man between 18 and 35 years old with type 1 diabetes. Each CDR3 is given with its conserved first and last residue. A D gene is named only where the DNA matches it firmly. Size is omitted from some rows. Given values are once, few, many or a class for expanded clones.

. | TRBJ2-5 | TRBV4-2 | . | CASSQTYSGGETQYF | TGTGCCAGCAGCCAAACTTACAGTGGGGGAGAGACCCAGTACTTC
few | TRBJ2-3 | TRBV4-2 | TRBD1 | CASSQEVGRGNTHTDTQYF | TGTGCCAGCAGCCAAGAGGTGGGCAGGGGGAATACTCACACAGATACGCAGTATTTT
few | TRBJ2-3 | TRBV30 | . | CAWNSGSLTDTQYF | TGTGCCTGGAATAGCGGTTCGTTGACAGATACGCAGTATTTT
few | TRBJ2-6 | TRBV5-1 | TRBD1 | CASSFGQGATGANVLTF | TGCGCCAGCAGCTTTGGACAGGGGGCAACCGGGGCCAACGTCCTGACTTTC
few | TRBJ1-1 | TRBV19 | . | CASSMGRYTEAFF | TGTGCCAGTAGTATGGGACGGTACACTGAAGCTTTCTTT
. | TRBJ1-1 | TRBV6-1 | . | CASSEDHDGEAFF | TGTGCCAGCAGTGAAGACCACGACGGTGAAGCTTTCTTT
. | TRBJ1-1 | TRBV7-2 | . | CASSTVGTEAFF | TGTGCCAGCAGCACTGTAGGTACTGAAGCTTTCTTT
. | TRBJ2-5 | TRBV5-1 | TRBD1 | CASTAGRGLGETQYF | TGCGCCAGCACAGCCGGCAGGGGGCTAGGAGAGACCCAGTACTTC
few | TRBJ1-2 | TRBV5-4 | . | CASSFDGEYGYTF | TGTGCCAGCAGCTTTGACGGCGAATATGGCTACACCTTC
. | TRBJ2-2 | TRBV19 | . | CASVPRGSGELFF | TGTGCCAGTGTTCCCCGGGGAAGCGGGGAGCTGTTTTTT
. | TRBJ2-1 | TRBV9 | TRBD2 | CASSTGLAGGHEQFF | TGTGCCAGCAGCACTGGACTAGCGGGGGGGCATGAGCAGTTCTTC
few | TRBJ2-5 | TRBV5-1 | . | CASSLTRQETQYF | TGCGCCAGCAGCTTGACTAGGCAAGAGACCCAGTACTTC
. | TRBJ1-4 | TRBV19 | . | CASAGRENEKLFF | TGTGCCAGCGCGGGACGAGAAAATGAAAAACTGTTTTTT
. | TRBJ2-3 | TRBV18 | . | CASSPSDTQYF | TGTGCCAGCTCACCATCGGATACGCAGTATTTT
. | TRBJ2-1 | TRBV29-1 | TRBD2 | CSFGTSVYNEQFF | TGCAGCTTCGGGACTAGCGTATACAATGAGCAGTTCTTC
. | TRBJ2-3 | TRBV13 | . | CASSFPPGSTDTQYF | TGTGCCAGCAGCTTTCCCCCAGGGAGCACAGATACGCAGTATTTT
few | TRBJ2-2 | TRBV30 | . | CAWSVWPSTGELFF | TGTGCCTGGAGTGTTTGGCCGAGCACCGGGGAGCTGTTTTTT
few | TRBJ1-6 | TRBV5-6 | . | CASARLAGYESPLHF | TGTGCCAGCGCCCGCCTTGCAGGTTACGAGTCACCCCTCCACTTT
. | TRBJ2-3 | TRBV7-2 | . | CASSLAWARDTQYF | TGTGCCAGCAGCTTAGCGTGGGCGAGAGATACGCAGTATTTT
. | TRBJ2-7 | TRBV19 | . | CASGQGAVAYEQYF | TGTGCCAGTGGACAAGGGGCGGTAGCCTACGAGCAGTACTTC
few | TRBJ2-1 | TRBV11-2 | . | CASSPRREGELFREQFF | TGTGCCAGCAGCCCTAGACGGGAAGGGGAGCTCTTTCGGGAGCAGTTCTTC
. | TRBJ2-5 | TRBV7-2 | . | CASSLVRGETQYF | TGTGCCAGCAGCTTAGTGAGAGGAGAGACCCAGTACTTC
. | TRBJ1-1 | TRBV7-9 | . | CASSLGSTEAFF | TGTGCCAGCAGCTTAGGTAGTACTGAAGCTTTCTTT
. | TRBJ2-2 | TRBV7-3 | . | CASSSPPSRGELFF | TGTGCCAGCAGCTCCCCTCCGTCGCGGGGGGAGCTGTTTTTT
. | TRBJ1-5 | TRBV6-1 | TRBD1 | CASSTQQGTNQPQHF | TGTGCCAGCAGTACCCAACAGGGGACAAATCAGCCCCAGCATTTT
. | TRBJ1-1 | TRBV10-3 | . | CAICRDAMPGTEAFF | TGTGCCATCTGCCGGGACGCAATGCCGGGCACTGAAGCTTTCTTT
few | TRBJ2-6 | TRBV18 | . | CASSPLAYSTGGGANVLTF | TGTGCCAGCTCACCGTTGGCGTACAGCACGGGTGGTGGGGCCAACGTCCTGACTTTC
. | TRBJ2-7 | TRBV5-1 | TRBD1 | CASSGWGQGRNEQYF | TGCGCCAGTAGTGGTTGGGGACAGGGAAGGAACGAGCAGTACTTC
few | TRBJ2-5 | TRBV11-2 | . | CASSLEKQAVQYF | TGTGCCAGCAGCTTAGAAAAACAAGCGGTGCAGTACTTC
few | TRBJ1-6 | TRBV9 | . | CASSVDNRVGSPLHF | TGTGCCAGCAGCGTAGATAACAGGGTAGGCTCACCCCTCCACTTT
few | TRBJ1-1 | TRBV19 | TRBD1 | CASRDRGPEAFF | TGTGCCAGTAGGGACAGGGGGCCTGAAGCTTTCTTT
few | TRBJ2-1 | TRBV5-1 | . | CASAKETGNEQFF | TGCGCCAGCGCGAAGGAAACTGGCAATGAGCAGTTCTTC
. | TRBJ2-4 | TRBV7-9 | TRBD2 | CASSLGGGSGYIQYF | TGTGCCAGCAGCTTAGGAGGCGGGAGTGGGTACATTCAGTACTTC
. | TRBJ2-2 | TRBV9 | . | CASSVDGGNTGELFF | TGTGCCAGCAGCGTAGACGGGGGAAACACCGGGGAGCTGTTTTTT
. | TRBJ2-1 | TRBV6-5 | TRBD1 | CASSRDSYNEQFF | TGTGCCAGCAGTCGGGACAGCTACAATGAGCAGTTCTTC
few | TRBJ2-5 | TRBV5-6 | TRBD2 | CASSLGLVWETQYF | TGTGCCAGCAGCCTAGGACTAGTTTGGGAGACCCAGTACTTC
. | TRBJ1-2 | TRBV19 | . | CASSATPTRDYGYTF | TGTGCCAGTAGTGCGACCCCGACGAGGGACTATGGCTACACCTTC
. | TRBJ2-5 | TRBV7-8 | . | CASSPTRDGTQYF | TGTGCCAGCAGCCCGACTAGGGATGGGACCCAGTACTTC
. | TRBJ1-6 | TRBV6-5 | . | CATREGTTAPLHF | TGTGCCACCAGGGAGGGGACAACGGCACCCCTCCACTTT
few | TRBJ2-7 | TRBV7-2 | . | CASRGERRSYYEQYF | TGTGCCAGCAGGGGGGAGCGGAGGTCCTACTACGAGCAGTACTTC